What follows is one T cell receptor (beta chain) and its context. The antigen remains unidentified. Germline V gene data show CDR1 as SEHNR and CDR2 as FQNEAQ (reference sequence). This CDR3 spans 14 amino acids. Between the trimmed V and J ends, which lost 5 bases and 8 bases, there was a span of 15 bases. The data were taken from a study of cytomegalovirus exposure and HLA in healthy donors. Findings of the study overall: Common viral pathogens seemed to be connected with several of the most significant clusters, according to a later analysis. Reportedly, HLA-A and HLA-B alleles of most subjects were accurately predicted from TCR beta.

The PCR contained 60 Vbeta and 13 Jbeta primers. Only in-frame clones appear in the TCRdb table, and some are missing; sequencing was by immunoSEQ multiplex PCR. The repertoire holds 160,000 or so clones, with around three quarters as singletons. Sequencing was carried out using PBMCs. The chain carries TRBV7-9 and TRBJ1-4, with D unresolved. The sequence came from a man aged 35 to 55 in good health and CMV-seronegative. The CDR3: CASSLTLDREKLFF. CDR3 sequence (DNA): TGTGCCAGCAGCCTGACACTGGATCGGGAAAAACTGTTTTTT.